One and the same sample provided the 30 T cell receptor beta chains below, sequenced in a study of blood T cell repertoires in COVID-19. Method: immunoSEQ multiplex PCR; TCRdb's copy keeps in-frame clones and lacks some. Found here are under 200,000 clones, 82% of them singletons; the top ten hold around a sixth. Sequencing was carried out using PBMCs or T cells enriched from blood (not recorded which). These receptors originate from a man in his 60s who had recovered from COVID-19.

The CDR3 sequence is CASSFEQGAITYEQYF. The DNA for the CDR3 is TGTGCCAGCAGTTTTGAACAGGGGGCAATCACCTACGAGCAGTACTTC. The chain links TRBV28 to TRBJ2-7, with 9 bases identical to TRBD1. The germline CDR1 and CDR2 sequences are MDHEN and SYDVKM. This CDR3 has 16 residues. After removal of 3 bases from V and 2 bases from J, the junction contained 8 bases not matched to a gene.

The gene calls are TRBV19 and TRBJ1-5; D is perhaps TRBD1 (6 bases). Germline V gene sequence: CDR1 LNHDA, CDR2 SQIVND (reference sequence). The CDR3 length is 18 residues. Trimming stripped 1 base from V and 1 base from J, with 17 bases between. The CDR3 DNA reads as TGTGCCAGTAGTATAGGAGGGGGGGCGATAATAAGCAATCAGCCCCAGCATTTT. Residues: CASSIGGGAIISNQPQHF.

The chain has TRBV3-1 (or the pseudogene TRBV3-2) and TRBJ2-7, with 12 positions matching TRBD2. CDR1 and CDR2 (germline): LGHDT, YNNKEL (reference sequence). The CDR3 runs 17 residues. J lost 7 bases, V lost 0 bases, and 10 bases had no gene match. CDR3 sequence: CASSQDRTSGTPWEQYF. For the CDR3, the DNA is TGTGCCAGCAGCCAAGATAGGACTAGCGGGACCCCGTGGGAGCAGTACTTC.

This clone was detected once. V usage is TRBV19 and J usage is TRBJ2-1; D perhaps matches TRBD2 (7 bases). The germline gives CDR1 LNHDA, CDR2 SQIVND (reference sequence). Trimming pared 8 bases from V and 6 bases from J, leaving 17 bases between. This CDR3 contains 14 residues. CDR3 residues: CASDPRGAGNEQFF. CDR3 nucleotides: TGTGCCAGTGATCCCCGGGGGGCGGGCAATGAGCAGTTCTTC.

The chain employs TRBV6-5 and TRBJ2-2; D not certain. The CDR3 has 15 residues. Germline V gene data show CDR1 as MNHEY and CDR2 as SVGAGI. Trimming shortened V by 0 bases and J by 5 bases, and 10 bases separated the two germline ends. CDR3 in amino acids: CASSYSGLGTGELFF. DNA for the CDR3: TGTGCCAGCAGTTACTCGGGCCTCGGAACCGGGGAGCTGTTTTTT.

The V call is TRBV6-2 or TRBV6-3, the J call TRBJ1-5; 8 nucleotides align to TRBD1. The CDR3 has 17 residues. V gave up 6 bases and J gave up 0 bases; unmatched junction bases: 10. Germline V gives CDR1 MNHEY, CDR2 SVGEGT. The CDR3 DNA is TGTGCCAGCAGCCCAGCCGGGACAGGCAATAGCAATCAGCCCCAGCATTTT. Its translation: CASSPAGTGNSNQPQHF.

The chain couples TRBV28 to TRBJ1-6; D gene unclear. The CDR3 is 17 residues long. The ends were cut back, 5 bases at V and 7 bases at J, with 21 bases in the middle. Germline values: CDR1 MDHEN, CDR2 SYDVKM. CDR3 sequence: CASSINTPTPRNSPLHF. The CDR3 nucleotides are TGTGCCAGCAGTATCAACACCCCAACCCCGCGGAATTCACCCCTCCACTTT.

The chain links TRBV7-2 to TRBJ1-2; D perhaps matches TRBD1 (6 bases). V lost 5 bases and J 5 bases, leaving 15 bases between the germline ends. This CDR3 has 14 amino acids. Per the germline V gene, CDR1 is SGHTA and CDR2 is FQGNSA. The DNA for the CDR3 is TGTGCCAGCAGCACCACAGGGCACTATTATGGCTACACCTTC. Its translation is CASSTTGHYYGYTF.

This clone has a handful of counts. The V call is TRBV25-1, the J call TRBJ2-2; D call uncertain. CDR1 and CDR2 (germline): MGHDK, SYGVNS. Trimming left V 5 bases short and J 3 bases short, with 10 bases between. The CDR3 is 14 amino acids. The CDR3 sequence: CASSLADYTGELFF. CDR3 nucleotide sequence: TGTGCCAGCAGTCTCGCAGATTACACCGGGGAGCTGTTTTTT.

The chain recombines TRBV21-1 with TRBJ2-2; the tabulated D call, TRBD1, remains unverified against the DNA. TRBV21-1 is flagged as a pseudogene. The CDR3 has 14 residues. The CDR3 protein is CASRGTADTGELFF. CDR3 in DNA: TGTGCCAGCAGGGGGACAGCAGACACCGGGGAGCTGTTTTTT.

The chain couples TRBV7-3 to TRBJ2-7; TRBD2 matches 9 bases. The trim removed 5 bases at V and 2 bases at J, leaving 4 bases unmatched. Per germline, CDR1 SGHTA and CDR2 FQGTGA. The CDR3 loop spans 14 amino acids. The CDR3 DNA follows: TGTGCCAGCAGCCCTAGCGGGACAACCTACGAGCAGTACTTC. Translating gives CASSPSGTTYEQYF.

This chain joins TRBV7-8 and TRBJ2-1; D gene uncertain. Per the germline V gene, CDR1 is SGHVS and CDR2 is FQNEAQ. Trimming removed 5 bases at V and 15 bases at J, with 5 bases between. The CDR3 is made up of 8 amino acids. The CDR3 reads CASSPGFF. For the CDR3, the DNA is TGTGCCAGCAGCCCCGGGTTCTTC.

V is TRBV7-2 and J is TRBJ2-5; TRBD1 agrees at 9 bases. The junction had 4 bases not matched to a gene; V was cut back by 3 bases and J by 2 bases. The germline gives CDR1 SGHTA, CDR2 FQGNSA. CDR3 length equals 15 residues. The chain's CDR3 is CASSFDRGTQETQYF. The DNA for the CDR3 is TGTGCCAGCAGCTTTGACAGGGGGACACAAGAGACCCAGTACTTC.

With regard to this clone: Sequence at one end of the junction differs from germline and may be a read error. This sequence joins TRBV5-1 and TRBJ2-3, with D tentatively TRBD1 (5 bases). This CDR3 spans 13 amino acids. Germline CDR1 reads SGHRS; CDR2 reads YFSETQ. The CDR3 bases are TGCGCCAGCAGCTTGGTGGGGCCAGACACGCAGTATTTT. Its translation is CASSLVGPDTQYF.

This chain links TRBV7-3 with TRBJ2-2, with TRBD1 matching 9 bases. The CDR3 is 16 residues long. The junction had 8 bases not matched to a gene; V was cut back by 5 bases and J by 4 bases. Looked up from germline, CDR1 is SGHTA and CDR2 is FQGTGA. The CDR3 DNA is TGTGCCAGCAGCAGATCGGGACAGGGCGGCACCGGGGAGCTGTTTTTT. Protein: CASSRSGQGGTGELFF.

J is TRBJ2-4 and V is TRBV24-1; D possibly corresponds to TRBD2 (7 bases). Germline assignment: CDR1 KGHDR and CDR2 SFDVKD. The CDR3 is made up of 14 amino acids. V lost 12 bases and J lost 8, with 22 bases in between. As DNA, the CDR3 is TGTGCCGGAGAGGGGGGGTGTGTAGTGCACATTCAGTACTTC. Amino acid sequence: CAGEGGCVVHIQYF.

This clone was seen once. The chain has TRBV2 and TRBJ1-1; 8 positions match TRBD1. Unmatched junction bases numbered 4, after V lost 6 bases and J lost 1 base. Germline V gives CDR1 SNHLY, CDR2 FYNNEI. The CDR3 runs 14 residues. CDR3 DNA sequence: TGTGCCAGCAGCTACGGACAGGGGAACACTGAAGCTTTCTTT. It codes for CASSYGQGNTEAFF.

This clone has ten or more counts. The V gene is TRBV11-2, the J gene TRBJ1-2; D call uncertain. The CDR3 loop spans 14 amino acids. Deletions cut 2 bases from V and 4 bases from J, with 11 bases between. Germline V gives CDR1 SGHAT, CDR2 FQNNGV. In DNA, the CDR3 is TGTGCCAGCAGCTTAATGCAGGCGGGCTATGGCTACACCTTC. Translation: CASSLMQAGYGYTF.

The chain links TRBV5-1 to TRBJ2-2; D possibly corresponds to TRBD1 (6 bases). The CDR3 length is 17 residues. V lost 4 bases and J 4 bases, leaving 20 bases between the germline ends. CDR1 SGHRS and CDR2 YFSETQ come from the germline V gene. Here the CDR3 DNA reads TGCGCCAGCAGCACAAGGACAGTGCAGGCGGGCACCGGGGAGCTGTTTTTT. It encodes CASSTRTVQAGTGELFF.

This clone was detected only a few times. This chain joins TRBV7-9 and TRBJ1-1; 7 bases agree with TRBD1. The germline CDR1 and CDR2 sequences are SEHNR and FQNEAQ (reference sequence). CDR3 length: 14 amino acids. Trimming took 5 bases from V and 1 from J; bases not matched to a gene: 4. CDR3 residues: CASSEQGGNTEAFF. The CDR3 DNA reads as TGTGCCAGCAGCGAGCAGGGGGGGAACACTGAAGCTTTCTTT.

Comment on this clone: A read error may produce the germline difference seen at one junction end. The chain is built from TRBV3-1 (or the pseudogene TRBV3-2) and TRBJ1-1; D not certain. The CDR3 totals 15 residues. Germline assignment: CDR1 LGHDT and CDR2 YNNKEL (reference sequence). The CDR3 nucleotides are TGTGCCAGCACCCAATCACCCTGGAGTAACACTGAAGCTTTCTTT. Protein: CASTQSPWSNTEAFF.

This clone was recorded only once. J is TRBJ2-3 and V is TRBV28; D unclear. The CDR3 length is 16 residues. Per germline, CDR1 MDHEN and CDR2 SYDVKM. Trimming took off 4 bases at V and 1 base at J, with 15 bases between the two ends. The CDR3 reads CASSSDLTLRTDTQYF. CDR3 nucleotide sequence: TGTGCCAGCAGTTCCGATCTAACGCTACGCACAGATACGCAGTATTTT.

V gene TRBV9 combines with J gene TRBJ2-3; D gene uncertain. The germline V and J ends were trimmed by 0 bases and 0 bases, with 5 bases remaining between them. This CDR3 contains 14 residues. Germline lookup yields CDR1 SGDLS and CDR2 YYNGEE. The CDR3 spells CASSVDPSTDTQYF. The CDR3 coding sequence is TGTGCCAGCAGCGTAGATCCTAGCACAGATACGCAGTATTTT. Variable domain in full (rest from reference TRBV9 and TRBJ2-3): DSGVTQTPKHLITATGQRVTLRCSPRSGDLSVYWYQQSLDQGLQFLIQYYNGEERAKGNILERFSAQQFPDLHSELNLSSLELGDSALYFCASSVDPSTDTQYFGPGTRLTVL.

This clone was detected a few times. The J gene is TRBJ2-3, the V gene TRBV25-1, with TRBD2 as a possible D gene (5 bases). The V end was cut by 1 base, the J end by 6 bases, with 8 bases between. The CDR3 consists of 13 residues. Germline values: CDR1 MGHDK, CDR2 SYGVNS. The CDR3 sequence: CASSELVADTQYF. CDR3 DNA sequence: TGTGCCAGCAGTGAATTAGTAGCGGATACGCAGTATTTT.

The chain joins TRBV19 to TRBJ1-4; 8 nucleotides match TRBD1. CDR3 length equals 17 residues. V gave up 10 bases and J gave up 3 bases; unmatched junction bases: 16. CDR1 is LNHDA, CDR2 SQIVND, per germline (reference sequence). The CDR3 bases are TGTGCCACCGCCGGACAGGGAAAAGTTTTATCTAATGAAAAACTGTTTTTT. Protein: CATAGQGKVLSNEKLFF.

This CDR3 reads CSVGPMITWPGVPNEQFF. CDR3 DNA sequence: TGCAGCGTTGGCCCAATGATTACGTGGCCAGGGGTTCCCAATGAGCAGTTCTTC. V usage is TRBV29-1 and J usage is TRBJ2-1, with a possible D match to TRBD1 (6 bases). The CDR3 is made up of 18 amino acids. V was clipped by 4 bases and J by 6 bases, with 28 bases between them. CDR1 SQVTM and CDR2 ANQGSEA come from the germline V gene.

The chain couples TRBV10-2 to TRBJ2-3; 10 bases align to TRBD2. The CDR3 totals 15 residues. Germline V CDR1 and CDR2: WSHSY, SAAADI. After removal of 8 bases from V and 3 bases from J, the junction contained 8 bases not matched to a gene. CDR3 sequence reads: CASPFGTSATDTQYF. The CDR3 region has the DNA TGCGCCAGCCCCTTCGGGACTAGCGCGACAGATACGCAGTATTTT.

This clone was seen a single time. The rearrangement links TRBV7-3 to TRBJ2-5, with TRBD2 as a possible D gene (5 bases). Between the trimmed V and J ends, which lost 5 bases and 5 bases, there was a span of 12 bases. The CDR3 is 13 amino acids. CDR1 and CDR2 from the germline V gene are SGHTA and FQGTGA. CDR3 bases: TGTGCCAGCAGCCAAACTAGTGGCGAGACCCAGTACTTC. The encoded protein is CASSQTSGETQYF.

The rearrangement links TRBV5-1 to TRBJ2-1; 9 positions match TRBD1. Germline CDR1 reads SGHRS; CDR2 reads YFSETQ. V trimming: 3 bases; J trimming: 7 bases; junction bases outside the gene matches: 14. This CDR3 spans 17 amino acids. The CDR3 region has the DNA TGCGCCAGCAGCTCCTGGACAGGGGAGGAGGGGGAGAATGAGCAGTTCTTC. Protein product: CASSSWTGEEGENEQFF.

The chain recombines TRBV9 with TRBJ1-1; no clear D. Germline CDR1 and CDR2: SGDLS and YYNGEE. Trimming took off 3 bases at V and 5 bases at J, with 23 bases between the two ends. CDR3 length equals 17 residues. The CDR3 DNA follows: TGTGCCAGCAGCGGGCCTCAGTCAGGTGGGCTTCGGACTGAAGCTTTCTTT. This sequence encodes CASSGPQSGGLRTEAFF. The variable domain in full, completed from reference TRBV9 and TRBJ1-1, reads DSGVTQTPKHLITATGQRVTLRCSPRSGDLSVYWYQQSLDQGLQFLIQYYNGEERAKGNILERFSAQQFPDLHSELNLSSLELGDSALYFCASSGPQSGGLRTEAFFGQGTRLTVV.